The T cell receptor (beta chain) described here comes from a study of shared clonotypes between healthy human individuals. Study results and caveats: The four-donor shared clonotypes exceeded non-shared clonotypes in generation probability, with non-shared ones scoring lower.

Some clones are missing from TCRdb's copy, which holds only in-frame ones; the method was immunoSEQ multiplex PCR. The sample holds a few million clones, approximately 95% seen once. As regards this clone: Antigen specificity is unknown.

The germline V gene encodes CDR1 SGHDN and CDR2 FVKESK. Trimming took 1 base from V and 7 from J, leaving 8 bases between them. This CDR3 is 13 amino acids long. What was sequenced was naive CD4+ T cells sorted from blood. Sample subset: CD45RA+ positively selected. The chain recombines TRBV14 with TRBJ2-4; D gene ambiguous. This sequence originates from a young man in good health. CDR3 residues: CASSQGASNIQYF. The DNA of the CDR3 is TGTGCCAGCAGCCAAGGAGCCAGCAACATTCAGTACTTC.